This T cell receptor (beta chain) was sequenced during a study of post-analysis software for immune sequencing data (dated by TCRdb to between 2015 and 2017). Some background on the complete study: Relapsing-remitting, secondary progressive and progressive-relapsing multiple sclerosis were recorded as disease courses, and subtype annotation was lacking for some patients. The patient repertoires were compared against some twelve previously published healthy control repertoires obtained from donors aged about 6 to 25 years. A subset of samples was prepared in parallel using single-end sample barcoding, then pooled and co-amplified after Illumina adapter ligation. Study-level results and caveats: Compared with controls, multiple sclerosis patients had significantly lower normalized Chao1 diversity, a finding suggesting substantial peripheral T-cell clonal expansion. Significantly higher frequencies in patients than in controls were found for roughly 5 TRBV segments, including TRBV5-6, TRBV5-1 and TRBV20-1. The control group was slightly older than the multiple sclerosis patient group. When samples were clustered directly using the F measure, samples prepared in the same batch co-clustered strongly, which prompted a batch-effect correction.

To demonstrate the VDJtools post-analysis software, TCR beta repertoires were profiled from the peripheral blood of 13 young patients with multiple sclerosis. Multiple sclerosis patients were children and adolescents aged 6 to 15 years. The germline V gene sets CDR1 to SGHRS and CDR2 to YFSETQ. The CDR3 numbers 15 residues from cysteine through phenylalanine. Only the CDR3 part of the read is kept: 45 bases, read in frame from the first base. The V and J ends are trimmed by 3 bases and 2 bases, leaving 12 bases between them. The library was generated by PCR. TCRdb lists the instrument as Illumina HiSeq 2500. To reduce PCR and sequencing biases, unique molecular identifiers were incorporated into the TCR beta cDNA libraries. Every 1 to 10 million input T cells yielded 500,000 or so cDNA molecules, meaning each molecule approximated one T cell. The same protocol used for the earlier healthy control dataset was applied to prepare and sequence the patient libraries. Within a given batch, samples were prepared together, multiplexed and sequenced on the same HiSeq lane. The source study handled its data this way. Raw barcoded reads were processed with MIGEC, and single-read molecular identifier groups were discarded before consensus assembly and CDR3 extraction. VDJtools was used for post-analysis of the clonotype tables, with diversity normalized by down-sampling every dataset to the smallest sample size. In repertoire overlap clustering, CDR3 amino acid sequences, but not nucleotide sequences, were matched to correct batch-related cross-sample contamination. TCRdb reran the public reads through fastp at Q25 and MiXCR, keeping productive beta chains. Identical CDR3 protein sequences are pooled into one entry, listed with their most common genes and DNA. TCRdb's processing, not the authors' own work, is the source of the V and J calls. The sample table records approximately 570,000 distinct CDR3 sequences; about 44% of these occur just once. The ten largest clones take up 1.7% of the sample.

For this clonotype: This clone's antigen is unknown. Qualities for individual bases were not recorded, and no much larger clone is one base off.

Sequenced input: blood. This TCR derives from a girl aged 5 to 17 with multiple sclerosis. This chain joins TRBV5-1 to TRBJ2-1; TRBD1 is a possible D gene, resting on 5 matching bases. The CDR3: CASSWSRGAYNEQFF. The nucleotide sequence is TGCGCCAGCAGCTGGTCTAGGGGCGCCTACAATGAGCAGTTCTTC.